This TCR beta chain came from a study of blood T cell repertoires in COVID-19 (dated by TCRdb to the early 2020s). In terms of the full investigation: Samples from collaborators originated in the United States, Italy and Spain and spanned both the acute and convalescent phases of COVID-19. Where HLA class I and class II types were available, the types were taken from metadata supplied by the sample provider, not from assay-based typing. A de-identified subject ID, COVID-19 status, age in years and sex were almost always included in the sample metadata. The prospective study material was composed of cDNA or gDNA derived from T cells, B-cell-depleted T cells, or PBMCs. The dataset comprised deeply sampled blood TCRbeta repertoires from subjects exposed to, actively infected with, or recovered from COVID-19. The samples were drawn from the first 160 participants of the ongoing ImmuneRACE study and from about 1,200 subjects provided by 6 global collaborators. The repertoires were released in a freely available public database intended as a resource for research on the immune response to SARS-CoV-2.

Comments on this clone: There is no known antigen for this receptor. Base qualities are not recorded, but no much larger clone differs from it by a single base.

General findings and caveats noted by the study authors: How much clinical and demographic metadata was included differed by source and by participant, and the metadata was provided uncurated.

Participants in the prospective study were enrolled through a virtual design, were aged roughly 18 to 100 years, and lived in approximately 25 United States geographic areas. To assign participants to cohorts, the prospective study relied on clinical history that participants themselves reported in a screening survey and a study questionnaire. In the prospective study, mobile phlebotomists collected whole blood, serum and a nasopharyngeal or oropharyngeal swab from each participant. Over a roughly two-month period, participants in the prospective study had the option of providing additional blood draws and questionnaires. Blood samples from the prospective study were shipped frozen or at room temperature prior to DNA extraction. The immunoSEQ Assay, a bias-controlled multiplex PCR, was used to amplify TCRbeta CDR3 regions from genomic DNA. As for how the authors treated the data: Nucleated cell counts per sample were estimated from amplification of reference gene primers within the assay. To quantify the absolute abundance of each unique TCRbeta CDR3 rearrangement, sequence reads were collapsed and filtered. For each sample, productive Simpson clonality was calculated as the square root of Simpson's diversity index across productive rearrangements. TCRdb re-hosts the immuneACCESS table, in-frame sequences only. Its copies lack some clones; in the studies checked, an unresolved V gene accounts for under half of them, and the cause for the rest is not known. V and J calls and clone size are as listed in that table; D and trimming were resolved from the DNA. The sample contains under 350,000 clones, about 86% of them found a single time. Approximately 4% of the sample belongs to the ten largest clones.

This receptor was identified in a woman aged 40 to 50 with acute COVID-19. The source material was PBMCs or T cells enriched from blood (not recorded which).

The sequenced DNA: TGTGCCAGCAGCCAGGGGACTACCCAGGAAGATACGCAGTATTTT. Translated, it gives CASSQGTTQEDTQYF. The V gene is TRBV9 and the J gene is TRBJ2-3; TRBD2 is a weak D gene call, 7 bases matching. Spanning cysteine to phenylalanine, the CDR3 consists of 15 amino acids. The entry retains the CDR3 DNA only, 45 bases that are in frame from base 1. Via the germline V gene, CDR1 is SGDLS and CDR2 YYNGEE. Trimming at the junction amounts to 4 bases on V and 5 bases on J, and the germline ends lie 17 bases apart.